The TCR beta chain under discussion was sequenced for a study of vaccination effects on CD4 cells after COVID-19. On the study more broadly: Of the BNT162b2 and mRNA-1273 vaccines, participants received two doses of one or the other.

Antigen-specific CD4+ T cells were first expanded with viral peptide pools by the ViraFEST assay and only then sequenced. Following an approximately ten-day culture, CD4+ T cells were purified. Their SARS-CoV-2 infection, verified by PCR, occurred between March and December 2020. At days 3 and 7, half of the medium was exchanged for IL-2 medium. Libraries were prepared by immunoSEQ multiplex PCR; TCRdb keeps only in-frame clonotypes and omits some of them. The sample contains 40,000 or so clones, around 74% of which appear only once. A note on this clone: Antigen: not known.

CDR1 SGHRS and CDR2 YFSETQ come from the germline V gene. The CDR3 extends over 15 amino acids. V lost 0 bases, J lost 5 bases, and 14 bases lay in between. V gene TRBV5-1 combines with J gene TRBJ2-5; no definite D call. The sample consisted of CD4+ T cells from PBMCs cultured with a peptide pool, taken before COVID-19 vaccination. The clonotype comes from a human donor who had a prior SARS-CoV-2 infection. Written as DNA, the CDR3 is TGCGCCAGCAGCTTGGGATCTACGGGTCCGGAGACCCAGTACTTC. This codes for CASSLGSTGPETQYF.